The clone carrying this T cell receptor (beta chain) came up many times. This sample was included in a study of molecular identifiers for immune sequencing clone quantification. TCRdb processed the PCR reads anew with MiXCR; each CDR3 protein has one entry. The sample lists under 800,000 distinct CDR3 sequences; 25% were seen once. The germline gives CDR1 SGHDT, CDR2 YYEEEE. Trimming took 0 bases from V and 0 from J, leaving 16 bases between them. This CDR3 region has 18 residues. The chain is built from TRBV5-6 and TRBJ1-5; D unresolved. The sequenced material came from naive CD8+ T cells from blood, with Jurkat cell RNA spiked in. The subset was: FACS-sorted CD8+CD4-CCR7+CD45RA+ naive T cells. This TCR derives from a human donor in good health. Some libraries in this study had Jurkat cell RNA spiked in. CDR3 bases: TGTGCCAGCAGCTTGGCTTTGGAAGGGTTGGATAGCAATCAGCCCCAGCATTTT. Translated: CASSLALEGLDSNQPQHF.